This T cell receptor beta chain emerged from a study of cytomegalovirus exposure and HLA in healthy donors. There are 15 residues in the CDR3. From germline, CDR1 is WNHNN and CDR2 SYGVQD (reference sequence). V shed 6 bases and J 5 bases; nucleotides not matched to a gene: 4. The study's findings and limits: In vitro experiments confirmed that a few CMV-associated chains were specific for CMV antigens. There were around 160 TCR beta chains listed as cytomegalovirus-associated.

Clones were sequenced by immunoSEQ multiplex PCR, and TCRdb holds only the in-frame ones, with some missing. The sample gives around 120,000 clones, approximately 91% of which show up once; 4% to 5.5% is in the top ten. As regards this clone: Its target is unknown.

Donors came from a validation cohort of over a hundred subjects, distinct from the first 666-subject cohort. Sequenced sample: PBMCs. The clonotype comes from a man aged 18 to 30 in good health and CMV-seropositive. J is TRBJ2-2 and V is TRBV10-1, with TRBD2 matching over 12 bases. CDR3 in DNA: TGCGCCAGCAGGGCCGGGACTAGCGGGACCGGGGAGCTGTTTTTT. This encodes CASRAGTSGTGELFF.